This TCR beta chain emerged from a study of cytomegalovirus exposure and HLA in healthy donors (dated by TCRdb to 2015 to 2018). General notes on the study: In an earlier analysis of 550 to 750 of the donors, under 300 Gb of sequence data and some 100 million unique TCR beta sequences from 180 million or so T cells were reported. To predict cytomegalovirus infection status, the study brought together high-throughput TCR immunosequencing, statistical association of individual TCRs with disease status, and machine learning. To decide whether each TCR beta V gene segment behaved as functional or pseudogenic, an earlier analysis of 587 of the donors relied on high-throughput TCR beta sequencing. A later genetic analysis took genome-wide SNP genotypes for about 55% of the roughly 700 donors and used that subset as a discovery cohort. The number of donors typed differed by locus, with about 629-630 for A, B, C, DRB1 and DQB1, 522 for DQA1, over 600 for DPA1, and 400 to 490 for DPB1. Roughly 5 DR-DQ haplotypes were handled as single units for association and clustering, since linkage in the cohort was strong. Among under 450 genotyped donors of the cohort, an average of approximately 240,000 unique TCR beta nucleotide sequences were sequenced per donor, roughly 18% of them non-productive. Of the roughly 400 genotyped donors, approximately 82% fell in the genetic ancestry cluster associated with self-reported Caucasian donors. The study used immunosequencing to profile the T cell repertoires of hundreds of subjects and linked those repertoires to cytomegalovirus serostatus. In a later analysis, previously published TCR beta repertoires from more than 500 donors were re-analyzed and high-resolution HLA genotyping was added so that TCR occurrence patterns could be studied. About 300 gigabases of sequencing data and some 85 million unique TCR sequences were included in an early release covering under 650 HLA-typed donors. Rather than using new phenotypic data, the later analysis identified candidate immune exposures from TCR beta sequences and from how often those sequences occurred across donors. Donor age, sex, ethnicity and CMV serostatus were collected together with the repertoire data. Along with the approximately 700-subject first cohort, a separate validation cohort of 120 different subjects was used. Every repertoire in the discovery cohort had been generated on one and the same sequencing platform. The study was designed to test whether signatures of past pathogen exposure could be identified by cataloging public T cell receptors. HLA typing included class I and class II loci at four-digit resolution.

Library generation was performed with the immunoSEQ multiplex PCR assay. A mixture of 60 forward primers for TCR Vbeta segments and 13 reverse primers for TCR Jbeta segments was used in the multiplex PCR. The CDR3 region of rearranged TCR beta genes was amplified from genomic DNA by a multiplex PCR assay. The amplified TCR beta libraries were sequenced on the Illumina HiSeq System as 87-base-pair reads. As for the original processing: Across the 670 or so repertoires, a later analysis counted 78 million or so unique TCR beta chains, approximately 10 million of which were shared by at least two donors. A nearest-neighbor algorithm error-corrected the raw reads and collapsed the reads into unique sequences, merging closely related sequences to remove PCR and sequencing errors. V, D and J gene segments were assigned by aligning CDR3 sequences to IMGT reference sequences. Each retained sequence needed at least a six-nucleotide match to both a V gene segment and a J gene segment. Rearrangements were classified as productive when the CDR3 lacked stop codons and remained in frame with V and J, and all other rearrangements were classified as non-productive. Following IMGT convention, CDR3 was defined as the stretch from the second conserved V-encoded cysteine to the conserved J-encoded phenylalanine. Sequences without an unambiguous match to a single V gene segment were excluded from the earlier analysis of approximately 560 of the donors. In an earlier analysis of 587 of the donors, a V segment was called functional when productive rearrangements were above 56.7%, and segregating when the standard deviation between donors exceeded 5%. A statistical classification framework was built to diagnose cytomegalovirus status from the catalog of TCR beta chain sequences. In a later analysis, V and J genes were assigned by comparing TCR nucleotide sequences against IMGT/GENE-DB human TR gene sequences. A later analysis assigned CDR3 sequences and most-parsimonious VDJ recombination scenarios with the TCRdist pipeline. In a later analysis, every TCR beta chain was defined by the combination of its CDR3 amino acid sequence and its V-gene family, and reads without a unique V-gene family were dropped. A later analysis removed several hundred highly shared, low-generation-probability nucleotide sequences to deal with suspected cross-contamination and a sequencing artifact. In a later analysis, a clonal expansion index was calculated for each public chain from normalized within-repertoire ranks of inferred template counts. In a later analysis, generation probabilities were computed using a VDJ recombination model fitted to out-of-frame rearrangements, and the results were checked against IGoR. In a later analysis, hypergeometric tests were used to score TCR-TCR, TCR-HLA and TCR-CMV co-occurrence, with a repertoire-size bias correction applied to TCR pairs. A later analysis estimated false discovery rates by permuting HLA or CMV assignments 20 times. A later analysis grouped co-occurring TCRs with DBSCAN, adding TCRdist sequence similarity when clustering within HLA-allele-positive subsets. Repertoires with fewer than 30,000 or more than 120,000 public chains, plus five repertoires with anomalous nucleotide sharing, were excluded from co-occurrence clustering. The clones in this table, taken by TCRdb from immuneACCESS, are in-frame only. Not every clone is retained; where verified, under half of the shortfall comes from an unresolved V gene, and the cause of the rest is unknown. V and J calls and clone size are given by that table; D and trimming were obtained from the DNA. Recorded for this sample are 50,000 to 65,000 clones; approximately 71% of them occurred a single time. In total, the top ten clones hold approximately 22% of the sample.

CDR1 and CDR2, per the germline V gene (reference sequence), are SEHNR and FQNEAQ. The CDR3 starts with the cysteine, ends with the phenylalanine, and has 17 residues. Kept here is only the CDR3 DNA, which spans 51 bases and is read in frame from base 1. Remarks on this clone: It has no known antigen specificity. The junction differs from germline at one of its ends, possibly a read error.

In total, 666 healthy bone marrow donors made up the cohort. All cohort members were sampled while nominally healthy, although unrecorded immune exposures were likely present. The donor was CMV seropositive and was included in the group of approximately 300 seropositive cohort members. A peripheral blood sample was provided by each donor, and peripheral blood mononuclear cells were used for TCR beta sequencing. Genomic DNA was extracted from the blood cell samples with the Qiagen DNeasy Blood Extraction Kit. Overall study outcomes, separate from this receptor: Three of the identified cytomegalovirus-associated TCR beta chains were confirmed in vitro to be specific for cytomegalovirus antigens. Presence/absence analyses assumed roughly uniform sequencing depth across donors, an assumption that may not hold. Because HLA typing was missing for some donors at each locus, association tests included only the typed subset. The authors suggested that the approach could potentially be extended to other disease states and immunological phenotypes. According to a later analysis, most CMV-associated TCR beta chains appeared to be HLA-restricted, and the HLA associations seemed to be driven largely by CMV exposure. In a later analysis, TCR association rates were found to vary across HLA loci, with the most associated TCRs seen for DRB1 alleles and the fewest for HLA-C alleles. When HLA alleles, especially DR and DQ, strongly co-occurred, attributing TCR associations to individual alleles was difficult. In a later analysis, HLA-associated TCR beta chains were found to be more clonally expanded and to have lower generation probabilities than equally common non-associated chains. In an earlier analysis of 587 of the donors, most TCR beta V segments appeared in productive rearrangements about 90% or about 30% of the time, broadly matching IMGT annotations. Because counts were too low, some 17 rarely observed V segments, including chromosome 9 orphons, were excluded from the earlier analysis of under 650 of the donors. Specific HLA alleles were associated with over 15,000 TCR beta sequences at a false discovery rate of 0.05 in a later analysis. The study listed 150 to 200 TCR beta chains as associated with cytomegalovirus. CMV serostatus was the only immune exposure information available for the cohort. According to a later genetic analysis, donors in an Asian-associated ancestry cluster had fewer N-insertions in productive TCRs than the approximately 610-donor mean. Because the 87-base-pair reads could not distinguish some IMGT-functional V segments, including TRBV6-2 and TRBV6-3, those segments were excluded. In a later genetic analysis, a missense DCLRE1C variant was associated with V-gene and J-gene trimming of TCR beta chains, and the association was replicated in an independent cohort. Several of the top co-occurrence clusters appeared to be linked to parvovirus B19, influenza, CMV and Epstein-Barr virus, according to a later analysis. A further reported finding was that TCR beta sequences accurately predicted the HLA-A and HLA-B alleles for most subjects in the first cohort. This cohort had only TCR beta chains sequenced, and the lack of alpha or paired-chain data limited which features could be detected. Most TCR sequences were seen in very few donors, while some public TCRs were found in many individuals. Correlated functional status among segregating V segments might reflect linkage disequilibrium, but an unknown experimental factor could not be ruled out. A group of highly shared sequence variants was considered likely to be a technical artifact of the sequencing pipeline. The classifier was reported to diagnose cytomegalovirus status with high specificity and sensitivity in both the original cohort and the validation cohort.

The V and J genes are TRBV7-9 and TRBJ2-3; TRBD1 might be the D gene, on 6 matching bases. This TCR derives from a woman aged 40 to 50 in good health and CMV-seropositive. Sequencing was done on a sample of PBMCs. The nucleotides are TGTTCCAGCAGCTTAGCGCTGGGCAGGGGTCACACAGATACGCAGTATTTT. Its protein reads: CSSSLALGRGHTDTQYF.